The rows below give T cell receptor beta chains drawn from one sample of a study of blood T cell repertoires in COVID-19. TCRdb keeps only in-frame clones here, not all; method: immunoSEQ multiplex PCR. Among approximately 140,000 clones, roughly four fifths were seen once, and the ten largest hold 3% to 3.5%. Source material: PBMCs or T cells enriched from blood (not recorded which). The receptor source for this set is a woman aged 45-60 years with acute COVID-19. Both conserved end residues are part of each CDR3. The D gene is left open where the match is weak. Only part of the rows carry a size: once, few, many, or a class if the clone is expanded.

j_gene | v_gene | d_gene | abundance | CDR3aa | CDR3nt
TRBJ2-1 | TRBV7-2 | - | - | CASSLGATSVNNEQFF | TGTGCCAGCAGCTTGGGAGCCACCTCCGTAAACAATGAGCAGTTCTTC
TRBJ1-6 | TRBV10-3 | - | - | CAISDRGSYNSPLHF | TGTGCCATCAGTGACCGGGGGTCCTATAATTCACCCCTCCACTTT
TRBJ1-5 | TRBV28 | - | - | CASTSGDALGNQPQHF | TGTGCCAGCACCTCAGGCGACGCGCTGGGCAATCAGCCCCAGCATTTT
TRBJ1-2 | TRBV27 | TRBD1 | - | CASSLAGGNSYGYTF | TGTGCCAGCAGTTTAGCAGGGGGCAATAGCTATGGCTACACCTTC
TRBJ2-1 | TRBV11-3 | - | - | CASSLASEPYNEQFF | TGTGCCAGCAGCTTAGCTAGCGAGCCTTACAATGAGCAGTTCTTC
TRBJ2-3 | TRBV4-1 | TRBD1 | - | CASSRGQFTTDTQYF | TGCGCCAGCAGCCGGGGACAGTTTACCACAGATACGCAGTATTTT
TRBJ1-4 | TRBV7-2 | - | - | CASSRDTQIDKLFF | TGTGCCAGCAGCCGGGACACCCAAATAGATAAACTGTTTTTT
TRBJ2-5 | TRBV12-3/TRBV12-4 | - | - | CASSLRETQYF | TGTGCCAGCAGTTTACGAGAGACCCAGTACTTC
TRBJ2-1 | TRBV29-1 | - | - | CSAAHPGSSYNEQFF | TGCAGCGCCGCCCACCCCGGGAGCTCCTACAATGAGCAGTTCTTC
TRBJ1-2 | TRBV27 | - | - | CASSLFYGEYGYTF | TGTGCCAGCAGTTTATTCTACGGAGAATATGGCTACACCTTC
TRBJ1-3 | TRBV5-8 | - | few | CASSLRGTLPTGNTIYF | TGTGCCAGCAGCTTGAGGGGGACGCTCCCCACTGGAAACACCATATATTTT
TRBJ2-2 | TRBV9 | - | - | CASSEAPNTGELFF | TGTGCCAGCAGCGAAGCCCCGAACACCGGGGAGCTGTTTTTT
TRBJ2-1 | TRBV7-2 | TRBD2 | - | CASSLGTRVINEQFF | TGTGCCAGCAGCTTAGGGACTAGAGTCATCAATGAGCAGTTCTTC
TRBJ1-3 | TRBV7-8 | TRBD1 | - | CASSSYRDRGSGNTIYF | TGTGCCAGCAGCTCCTACCGGGACAGGGGTTCTGGAAACACCATATATTTT
TRBJ1-5 | TRBV4-3 | - | - | CASSQELGGYQPQHF | TGCGCCAGCAGCCAAGAATTGGGGGGATATCAGCCCCAGCATTTT
TRBJ2-1 | TRBV19 | TRBD1 | few | CASSAGGVGYNEQFF | TGTGCCAGTAGTGCAGGGGGCGTCGGCTACAATGAGCAGTTCTTC
TRBJ1-1 | TRBV5-1 | - | - | CASSLRTAQATEAFF | TGCGCCAGCAGCCTACGGACAGCCCAGGCCACTGAAGCTTTCTTT
TRBJ2-5 | TRBV7-9 | - | - | CASSGDETQYF | TGTGCCAGCAGCGGAGACGAGACCCAGTACTTC
TRBJ2-2 | TRBV5-1 | - | - | CASSLGQGSFGELFF | TGCGCCAGCAGCTTGGGCCAGGGTAGTTTCGGGGAGCTGTTTTTT
TRBJ1-6 | TRBV7-9 | TRBD1 | - | CASSVEGANSPLHF | TGTGCCAGCAGCGTGGAGGGGGCGAATTCACCCCTCCACTTT
TRBJ1-3 | TRBV29-1 | - | - | CSVLAWGSGNTIYF | TGCAGCGTCCTAGCCTGGGGCTCTGGAAACACCATATATTTT
TRBJ2-3 | TRBV11-3 | TRBD1 | - | CASSATGQGTDTQYF | TGTGCCAGCAGCGCAACAGGACAGGGAACAGATACGCAGTATTTT
TRBJ2-7 | TRBV2 | TRBD2 | - | CASKASGRSSEQYF | TGTGCCAGCAAGGCTAGCGGGAGATCAAGCGAGCAGTACTTC
TRBJ2-3 | TRBV27 | - | - | CASSWGLGTDTQYF | TGTGCCAGCAGTTGGGGACTGGGCACAGATACGCAGTATTTT
TRBJ2-3 | TRBV7-9 | TRBD2 | - | CASSPWRASGTSTDTQYF | TGTGCCAGCAGCCCGTGGCGGGCTAGCGGGACTAGCACAGATACGCAGTATTTT
TRBJ2-1 | TRBV12-5 | - | - | CASGLVRVYNEQFF | TGTGCTAGTGGTTTGGTACGGGTGTACAATGAGCAGTTCTTC
TRBJ2-1 | TRBV5-4 | TRBD2 | - | CASSLAGGGGFRPSQFF | TGTGCCAGCAGCTTGGCGGGGGGTGGTGGATTCCGCCCGTCGCAGTTCTTC
TRBJ2-1 | TRBV11-2 | TRBD2 | once | CASSPGTSGVNEQFF | TGTGCCAGCAGCCCCGGGACTAGCGGGGTCAATGAGCAGTTCTTC
TRBJ2-5 | TRBV29-1 | TRBD1 | - | CSVVPTGTWETQYF | TGCAGCGTTGTTCCGACAGGGACCTGGGAGACCCAGTACTTC
TRBJ1-6 | TRBV19 | - | - | CASSPRPAERTSPLHF | TGTGCCAGTAGTCCCCGCCCCGCGGAGAGAACTTCACCCCTCCACTTT
TRBJ1-1 | TRBV30 | - | once | CAWTLYYLGGRNTEAFF | TGTGCCTGGACTCTGTACTATTTGGGGGGACGGAACACTGAAGCTTTCTTT
TRBJ2-7 | TRBV5-5 | - | - | CASSKGAWEQYF | TGTGCCAGCAGCAAAGGGGCTTGGGAGCAGTACTTC
TRBJ1-5 | TRBV19 | - | - | CASSIDVWSAQHF | TGTGCCAGTAGTATAGACGTCTGGTCGGCCCAGCATTTT
TRBJ1-5 | TRBV29-1 | - | - | CSVVAIQPQHF | TGCAGCGTTGTTGCGATTCAGCCCCAGCATTTT
TRBJ2-3 | TRBV19 | - | once | CASSKGDTDTQYF | TGTGCCAGTAGTAAGGGGGACACAGATACGCAGTATTTT
TRBJ1-2 | TRBV7-8 | - | - | CASSLGTAGNGYTF | TGTGCCAGCAGCTTAGGAACCGCGGGGAACGGCTACACCTTC
TRBJ2-7 | TRBV27 | - | - | CASRFGRGRLYEQYF | TGTGCCAGCAGGTTCGGAAGGGGCAGGCTCTACGAGCAGTACTTC
TRBJ1-2 | TRBV21-1 | - | - | CASSTEIQGEDYGYTF | TGTGCCAGCAGCACAGAGATCCAGGGGGAGGACTATGGCTACACCTTC
TRBJ1-6 | TRBV4-2 | - | - | CASSQNGGGTRYSPLHF | TGTGCCAGCAGCCAAAACGGCGGGGGCACACGATATTCACCCCTCCACTTT
TRBJ2-1 | TRBV7-9 | TRBD2 | once | CASSLYNGGRRYEQFF | TGTGCCAGCAGCTTATATAATGGCGGGAGGCGCTATGAGCAGTTCTTC
TRBJ1-4 | TRBV9 | - | - | CASSSGTNEKLFF | TGTGCCAGCAGCTCGGGGACTAATGAAAAACTGTTTTTT
TRBJ2-3 | TRBV12-5 | TRBD2 | - | CASGPPGGDTDTQYF | TGTGCTAGTGGCCCGCCGGGGGGGGACACAGATACGCAGTATTTT